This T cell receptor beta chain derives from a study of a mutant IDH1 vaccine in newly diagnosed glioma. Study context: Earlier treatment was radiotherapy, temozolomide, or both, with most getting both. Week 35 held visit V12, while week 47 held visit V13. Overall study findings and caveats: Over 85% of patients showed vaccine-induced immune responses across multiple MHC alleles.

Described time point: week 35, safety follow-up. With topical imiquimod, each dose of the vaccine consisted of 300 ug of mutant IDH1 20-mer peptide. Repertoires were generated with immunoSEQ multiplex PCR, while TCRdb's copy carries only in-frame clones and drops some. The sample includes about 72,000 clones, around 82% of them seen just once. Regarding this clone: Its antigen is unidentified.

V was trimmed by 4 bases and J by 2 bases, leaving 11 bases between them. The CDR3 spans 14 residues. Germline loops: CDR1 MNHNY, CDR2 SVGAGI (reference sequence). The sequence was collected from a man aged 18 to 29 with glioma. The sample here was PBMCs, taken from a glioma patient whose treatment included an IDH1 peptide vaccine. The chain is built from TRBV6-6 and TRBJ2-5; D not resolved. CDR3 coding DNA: TGTGCCAGCAGTTCTGCTATTCCGCAAGAGACCCAGTACTTC. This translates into CASSSAIPQETQYF.